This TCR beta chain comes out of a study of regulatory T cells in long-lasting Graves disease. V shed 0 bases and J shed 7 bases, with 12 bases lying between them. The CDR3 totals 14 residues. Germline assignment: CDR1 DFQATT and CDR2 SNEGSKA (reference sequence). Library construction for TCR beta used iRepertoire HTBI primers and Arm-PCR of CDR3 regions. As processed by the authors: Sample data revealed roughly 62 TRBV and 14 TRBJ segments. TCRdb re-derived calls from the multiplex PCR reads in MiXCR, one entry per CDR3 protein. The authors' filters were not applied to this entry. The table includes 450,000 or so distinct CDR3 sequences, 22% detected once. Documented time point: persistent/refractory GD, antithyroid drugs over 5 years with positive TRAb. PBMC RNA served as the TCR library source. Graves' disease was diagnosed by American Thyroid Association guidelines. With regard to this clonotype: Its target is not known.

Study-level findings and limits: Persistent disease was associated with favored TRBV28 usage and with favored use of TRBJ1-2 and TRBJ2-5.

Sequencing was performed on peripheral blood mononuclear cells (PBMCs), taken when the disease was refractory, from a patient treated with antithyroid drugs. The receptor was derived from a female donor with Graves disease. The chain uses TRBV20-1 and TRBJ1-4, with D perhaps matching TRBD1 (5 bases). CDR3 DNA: TGCAGTGCTAGAGACGTCACAGGCGGTGAAAAACTGTTTTTT. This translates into CSARDVTGGEKLFF.